Below, 18 T cell receptor beta chains from the same sample are listed, as sequenced in a study of blood T cell repertoires in COVID-19. Data came from immunoSEQ multiplex PCR; TCRdb stores just in-frame clones and leaves some out. The sample includes tens of thousands of clones, approximately 89% of them seen just once. Material for sequencing was peripheral blood. These receptors were obtained from a human donor in a cohort sampled during active COVID-19.

This clone was counted a single time. The gene calls are TRBV19 and TRBJ2-4, with TRBD2 matching over 7 bases. V gave up 6 bases and J gave up 9 bases; unmatched junction bases: 11. Germline assignment: CDR1 LNHDA and CDR2 SQIVND (reference sequence). The CDR3 totals 14 residues. Here the CDR3 DNA reads TGTGCCAGTAGACCCAGTTGGGAGGGAGGCATTCAGTACTTC. This codes for CASRPSWEGGIQYF.

The chain is built from TRBV5-1 and TRBJ2-5, with D perhaps matching TRBD2 (7 bases). Germline V gene lookup returns CDR1 SGHRS and CDR2 YFSETQ. The CDR3 runs 15 residues. Trimming cost V 0 bases and J 6 bases, with 15 bases left between them. The CDR3, as DNA: TGCGCCAGCAGCTTGGTCGGCCGGGGGGCGAAGACCCAGTACTTC. Translated: CASSLVGRGAKTQYF. The variable domain in full, completed from reference TRBV5-1 and TRBJ2-5, reads KAGVTQTPRYLIKTRGQQVTLSCSPISGHRSVSWYQQTPGQGLQFLFEYFSETQRNKGNFPGRFSGRQFSNSRSEMNVSTLELGDSALYLCASSLVGRGAKTQYFGPGTRLLVL.

V gene TRBV14 combines with J gene TRBJ2-7; D is perhaps TRBD2 (6 bases). This CDR3 is 14 amino acids long. Germline lookup yields CDR1 SGHDN and CDR2 FVKESK. V lost 1 base and J 9 bases, leaving 16 bases between the germline ends. CDR3 protein: CASSQGVVAGRQYF. The CDR3 nucleotides are TGTGCCAGCAGCCAAGGGGTAGTCGCGGGAAGGCAGTACTTC. Combining the CDR3 with reference TRBV14 and TRBJ2-7 gives the whole variable domain EAGVTQFPSHSVIEKGQTVTLRCDPISGHDNLYWYRRVMGKEIKFLLHFVKESKQDESGMPNNRFLAERTGGTYSTLKVQPAELEDSGVYFCASSQGVVAGRQYFGPGTRLTVT.

CDR3 DNA: TGTGCCAGCAGTCCGGGACAGAACTATGGCTACACCTTC. Its protein product is CASSPGQNYGYTF. The chain employs TRBV6-6 and TRBJ1-2; 7 bases match TRBD1. J lost 2 bases, V lost 5 bases, and 2 bases had no gene match. There are 13 residues in the CDR3. CDR1 and CDR2 from the germline V gene are MNHNY and SVGAGI (reference sequence).

This chain uses TRBV4-1 with TRBJ2-1; 15 nucleotides line up with TRBD2. CDR3 length equals 18 residues. Germline values: CDR1 MGHRA, CDR2 YSYEKL. V lost 4 bases and J lost 3; bases outside the gene matches: 7. CDR3 sequence: CASSPGLAGGHRYNEQFF. The CDR3 coding sequence is TGCGCCAGCAGCCCAGGACTAGCGGGGGGGCATCGCTACAATGAGCAGTTCTTC.

This clone was observed a single time. The chain combines TRBV28 with TRBJ2-4; no reliable D call. Trimming cost V 7 bases and J 1 base, with 8 bases left between them. The CDR3 sequence is 13 residues long. Germline assignment: CDR1 MDHEN and CDR2 SYDVKM. Here the CDR3 DNA reads TGTGCCAGCACCCGGCGGGCCAAAAACATTCAGTACTTC. The encoded protein is CASTRRAKNIQYF.

This chain uses TRBV28 with TRBJ2-2; 7 positions agree with TRBD2. This CDR3 region has 18 residues. Germline trimming cut 3 bases from V and 0 bases from J; bases unmatched to any gene: 10. Germline V lookup: CDR1 MDHEN, CDR2 SYDVKM. CDR3 region: CASSFPLAGGANTGELFF. In DNA form, the CDR3 reads TGTGCCAGCAGTTTTCCCTTAGCGGGTGGTGCGAACACCGGGGAGCTGTTTTTT. The full variable domain, its missing parts supplied by reference TRBV28 and TRBJ2-2, is DVKVTQSSRYLVKRTGEKVFLECVQDMDHENMFWYRQDPGLGLRLIYFSYDVKMKEKGDIPEGYSVSREKKERFSLILESASTNQTSMYLCASSFPLAGGANTGELFFGEGSRLTVL.

This clone was counted only a few times. The chain carries TRBV6-5 and TRBJ1-1; D ambiguous. Germline values: CDR1 MNHEY, CDR2 SVGAGI. Trimming stripped 2 bases from V and 1 base from J, with 5 bases between. The CDR3 runs to 13 residues. CDR3 sequence reads: CASSYDWNTEAFF. DNA of the CDR3: TGTGCCAGCAGTTACGACTGGAACACTGAAGCTTTCTTT.

This clone was recorded only once. Compared with germline, one end of the junction differs, possibly owing to a read error. The chain recombines TRBV7-8 with TRBJ2-3, with TRBD1 identical over 7 bases. CDR1 and CDR2 (germline): SGHVS, FQNEAQ. The CDR3 sequence is 14 residues long. CDR3 sequence reads: CASSTRTGTDTQYF. The CDR3 region has the DNA TGTGCCAGCAGCACCAGGACAGGCACGGATACGCAGTATTTT.

This clone was seen just once. The rearrangement links TRBV18 to TRBJ1-1; 8 bases align to TRBD1. The V gene's germline CDR1 is KGHSH and CDR2 LQKENI. V trimming: 4 bases; J trimming: 1 base; junction bases outside the gene matches: 8. The CDR3 is 16 residues long. The chain's CDR3 is CASSRGQGASNTEAFF. CDR3 sequence (DNA): TGTGCCAGCTCACGGGGGCAGGGGGCCTCGAACACTGAAGCTTTCTTT.

The V gene is TRBV4-2, the J gene TRBJ1-1; TRBD1 matches 9 bases. CDR3 length: 17 residues. CDR1 is LGHNA, CDR2 YNFKEQ, per germline. V was clipped by 3 bases and J by 4 bases; unmatched bases: 12. CDR3 region: CASSHRRDRDRSTEAFF. The CDR3 DNA reads TGTGCCAGCAGCCACCGCCGGGACAGGGATCGGAGCACTGAAGCTTTCTTT.

The chain couples TRBV7-2 to TRBJ2-5; D ambiguous. Germline CDR1 SGHTA, CDR2 FQGNSA. The ends were cut back, 4 bases at V and 0 bases at J, with 9 bases in the middle. There are 14 residues in the CDR3. As DNA, the CDR3 is TGTGCCAGCAGCTCCACACCGTACCAAGAGACCCAGTACTTC. Protein: CASSSTPYQETQYF.

This sequence joins TRBV7-2 and TRBJ1-1, with TRBD1 matching 8 bases. This CDR3 has 15 amino acids. V lost 4 bases and J lost 4; bases outside the gene matches: 8. Per germline, CDR1 SGHTA and CDR2 FQGNSA. The CDR3 protein is CASSSRTGRRTEAFF. The CDR3 nucleotides read TGTGCCAGCAGCTCCAGGACAGGGCGGCGCACTGAAGCTTTCTTT.

The V and J genes are TRBV28 and TRBJ1-5; D remains ambiguous. Per germline, CDR1 MDHEN and CDR2 SYDVKM. The CDR3 has 13 amino acids. The germline V and J ends were trimmed by 1 base and 3 bases, with 4 bases remaining between them. The CDR3 is CASSLSSNQPQHF. Written as DNA, the CDR3 is TGTGCCAGCAGTTTATCTTCCAATCAGCCCCAGCATTTT.

The chain has TRBV5-8 and TRBJ2-7; 8 nucleotides line up with TRBD1. V lost 2 bases to trimming and J lost 0 bases; unmatched junction nucleotides: 4. The CDR3 length is 15 residues. CDR1 is SGHTS, CDR2 YDEGEE, per germline. The CDR3 loop reads CASSFGQGSSYEQYF. The DNA of the CDR3 is TGTGCCAGCAGCTTCGGACAGGGAAGCTCCTACGAGCAGTACTTC.

The rearrangement links TRBV6-5 to TRBJ1-3; perhaps TRBD1 as D (6 bases). The CDR3 covers 14 residues. Germline loops: CDR1 MNHEY, CDR2 SVGAGI. V was cut by 6 bases and J by 0 bases, with 9 bases left in between. CDR3 nucleotide sequence: TGTGCCAGCAGGTCGACAGGCTCTGGAAACACCATATATTTT. It specifies CASRSTGSGNTIYF.

The chain uses TRBV4-1 and TRBJ2-2; TRBD2 matches 10 bases. This CDR3 has 19 amino acids. J lost 8 bases, V lost 0 bases, and 15 bases had no gene match. Germline V gene lookup returns CDR1 MGHRA and CDR2 YSYEKL. The CDR3 region has the DNA TGCGCCAGCAGCCAAGATTTGGGCAGCGGGAGGGCGTCGAAGGGGGAGCTGTTTTTT. Translated: CASSQDLGSGRASKGELFF.

This clone was detected once. The chain is built from TRBV28 and TRBJ1-5, with D possibly matching TRBD1 (6 bases). Germline CDR1 MDHEN, CDR2 SYDVKM. Trimming pared 7 bases from V and 3 bases from J, leaving 13 bases between. The CDR3 is 14 amino acids. The chain's CDR3 is CASTMDRINQPQHF. Here the CDR3 DNA reads TGTGCCAGCACCATGGACAGAATCAATCAGCCCCAGCATTTT.